One and the same sample provided the 25 T cell receptor beta chains below, sequenced in a study of blood T cell repertoires in COVID-19. Profiled with immunoSEQ multiplex PCR; TCRdb holds only in-frame clones, not every one. The table lists about 110,000 clones, approximately 90% of them singletons, with 1.1% in the top ten. The sample was peripheral blood. The receptors originated from a human donor in a cohort sampled during active COVID-19.

This sequence joins TRBV27 and TRBJ1-5; TRBD1 matches at 8 bases. Germline V gives CDR1 MNHEY, CDR2 SMNVEV (reference sequence). J gave up 4 bases and V 5 bases, and 13 bases lay outside the gene matches. This CDR3 has 17 amino acids. In DNA, the CDR3 is TGTGCCAGCAGTCCACCGTCCGGGACAGGCTTAAATCAGCCCCAGCATTTT. Protein product: CASSPPSGTGLNQPQHF.

The chain employs TRBV14 and TRBJ1-2, with 9 bases fitting TRBD1. This CDR3 comprises 14 residues. Germline V CDR1 and CDR2: SGHDN, FVKESK. V lost 0 bases to trimming and J lost 5 bases; unmatched junction nucleotides: 1. The CDR3 DNA reads TGTGCCAGCAGCCAAGACGGGACAGGGTATGGCTACACCTTC. Amino acid sequence: CASSQDGTGYGYTF.

Only one count was recorded for this clone. The chain recombines TRBV6-1 with TRBJ2-7, with 9 bases identical to TRBD1. Looked up from germline, CDR1 is MNHNS and CDR2 is SASEGT. V trimming: 1 base; J trimming: 6 bases; junction bases outside the gene matches: 7. The CDR3 spans 15 residues. The CDR3 spells CASSEVGTGLSEQYF. The CDR3 DNA follows: TGTGCCAGCAGTGAAGTCGGGACAGGGCTCTCCGAGCAGTACTTC.

V usage is TRBV15 and J usage is TRBJ1-3; TRBD1 agrees at 8 bases. In germline, CDR1 is LNHNV, CDR2 YYDKDF (reference sequence). The V and J ends lost 0 bases and 2 bases, in that order; junction bases with no gene match: 3. This CDR3 is 16 amino acids long. CDR3 in DNA: TGTGCCACCAGCAGAGAAACAGGGGGGACTGGAAACACCATATATTTT. Protein: CATSRETGGTGNTIYF.

The chain employs TRBV6-4 and TRBJ1-5, with D uncertain. Trimming shortened V by 6 bases and J by 2 bases, and 5 bases separated the two germline ends. CDR1 and CDR2 (germline): MRHNA, SNTAGT. The CDR3 spans 12 residues. CDR3 in DNA: TGTGCCAGCAGCGGGGGCAATCAGCCCCAGCATTTT. Amino acid sequence: CASSGGNQPQHF.

DNA for the CDR3: TGTGCCAGCAGCAAGGGTTCAGGGACTAGCGGGAGAGTAGGAACCGGGGAGCTGTTTTTT. As protein: CASSKGSGTSGRVGTGELFF. The chain couples TRBV21-1 to TRBJ2-2; the DNA was not compared with TRBD2, the D call given in the table. TRBV21-1 is a known pseudogene. The CDR3 is 20 amino acids.

The V call is TRBV6-4, the J call TRBJ1-2; no firm D call. The V and J ends lost 7 bases and 6 bases respectively, with 21 bases between them. The CDR3 spans 15 residues. Germline CDR1 and CDR2: MRHNA and SNTAGT. The CDR3 DNA follows: TGTGCCAGCACCCCAGTTGAGGGAGGAACTCATGGCTACACCTTC. Protein product: CASTPVEGGTHGYTF.

The chain is built from TRBV5-6 and TRBJ1-1; TRBD1 matches 7 bases. Germline trimming cut 0 bases from V and 0 bases from J; bases unmatched to any gene: 5. Germline assignment: CDR1 SGHDT and CDR2 YYEEEE. CDR3 length equals 16 residues. The CDR3 DNA is TGTGCCAGCAGCTTGGGTTTTGGGACAGTGAACACTGAAGCTTTCTTT. Protein sequence: CASSLGFGTVNTEAFF.

This clone was recorded once. CDR3: CASRGRRGPNQPQHF. CDR3 nucleotides: TGTGCCAGTAGGGGGAGGAGGGGGCCTAATCAGCCCCAGCATTTT. V gene TRBV19 combines with J gene TRBJ1-5, with TRBD1 matching over 7 bases. The CDR3 totals 15 residues. J lost 4 bases, V lost 6 bases, and 9 bases had no gene match. In germline, CDR1 is LNHDA, CDR2 SQIVND (reference sequence).

The gene calls are TRBV6-1 and TRBJ1-1; D call uncertain. This CDR3 region has 11 residues. V lost 3 bases to trimming and J lost 11 bases, with 10 bases between them. Germline loops: CDR1 MNHNS, CDR2 SASEGT. The DNA of the CDR3 is TGTGCCAGCAGTGAGCGTCACTCGGCTTTCTTT. This sequence encodes CASSERHSAFF.

This clone was found once. This chain links TRBV28 with TRBJ2-1; 8 positions match TRBD2. This CDR3 spans 17 amino acids. The V segment lost 6 bases and the J segment 5 bases; nucleotides outside the gene matches: 15. The germline gives CDR1 MDHEN, CDR2 SYDVKM. CDR3 sequence reads: CASSPAARVAGNNEQFF. CDR3 nucleotide sequence: TGTGCCAGCAGCCCCGCCGCGAGGGTAGCGGGGAACAATGAGCAGTTCTTC.

The chain employs TRBV5-6 and TRBJ1-1; weak D call: TRBD1 (5 bases). Trimming cost V 2 bases and J 1 base, with 6 bases left between them. The CDR3 covers 13 residues. The germline V gene has CDR1 SGHDT and CDR2 YYEEEE. CDR3 sequence (DNA): TGTGCCAGCAGCTTCGGGGGGAACACTGAAGCTTTCTTT. Translation: CASSFGGNTEAFF.

The rearrangement uses TRBV7-3 and TRBJ1-2, with no clear D. This CDR3 comprises 12 residues. Germline V gene sequence: CDR1 SGHTA, CDR2 FQGTGA. Trimming removed 3 bases from V and 1 base from J, with 3 bases in between. The CDR3 reads CASSFNNYGYTF. The CDR3, as DNA: TGTGCCAGCAGCTTCAATAACTATGGCTACACCTTC. Full variable domain (outside the CDR3, taken from reference TRBV7-3 and TRBJ1-2): GAGVSQTPSNKVTEKGKYVELRCDPISGHTALYWYRQSLGQGPEFLIYFQGTGAADDSGLPNDRFFAVRPEGSVSTLKIQRTERGDSAVYLCASSFNNYGYTFGSGTRLTVV.

This clone was recorded only once. This rearrangement joins TRBV4-2 to TRBJ2-5, with D unresolved. The CDR3 contains 15 residues. In germline, CDR1 is LGHNA, CDR2 YNFKEQ. Deletions cut 0 bases from V and 1 base from J, with 9 bases between. CDR3 DNA sequence: TGTGCCAGCAGCCAAGAACTGACTCCCCAAGAGACCCAGTACTTC. This gives the protein CASSQELTPQETQYF.

This chain links TRBV6-2 or TRBV6-3 with TRBJ2-7; 10 positions agree with TRBD2. CDR1 and CDR2 (germline): MNHEY, SVGEGT. Losses at the gene ends were 5 bases for V and 3 bases for J; bases not matched to a gene: 7. This CDR3 contains 15 residues. The CDR3 bases are TGTGCCAGCAGTCGACCTAGCGGGGGAGACTACGAGCAGTACTTC. It is translated as CASSRPSGGDYEQYF.

This sequence joins TRBV11-2 and TRBJ2-7, with 7 bases fitting TRBD2. The CDR3 has 15 residues. V shed 1 base and J 1 base; nucleotides not matched to a gene: 4. Germline lookup yields CDR1 SGHAT and CDR2 FQNNGV. CDR3 protein: CASSLGWGGSYEQYF. The DNA of the CDR3 is TGTGCCAGCAGCTTAGGTTGGGGGGGGTCCTACGAGCAGTACTTC.

The chain is built from TRBV5-1 and TRBJ2-3; D possibly corresponds to TRBD2 (5 bases). The CDR3 runs 14 residues. The V end was cut by 4 bases, the J end by 5 bases, with 14 bases between. Germline V gene sequence: CDR1 SGHRS, CDR2 YFSETQ. The CDR3 reads CASSRGGVGDTQYF. CDR3 bases: TGCGCCAGCAGCCGCGGAGGCGTGGGAGATACGCAGTATTTT.

The V gene is TRBV6-1, the J gene TRBJ1-5; D may be TRBD1 (5 bases). V gave up 4 bases and J gave up 4 bases, with 20 bases separating them. Germline CDR1 MNHNS, CDR2 SASEGT. The CDR3 has 17 residues. The CDR3, as DNA: TGTGCCAGCAGTGCCACTCTAGGGGTACAGTTAAATCAGCCCCAGCATTTT. This translates into CASSATLGVQLNQPQHF.

The CDR3 DNA sequence: TGCGCCAGCAGCTTGTATGGGACAGGAGTCTTTGGCAATGAGCAGTTCTTC. Translating gives CASSLYGTGVFGNEQFF. The rearrangement links TRBV5-1 to TRBJ2-1, with 8 bases matching TRBD1. CDR1 SGHRS and CDR2 YFSETQ come from the germline V gene. The CDR3 contains 17 residues. V lost 1 base, J lost 6 bases, and 12 bases stayed unmatched.

This chain uses TRBV6-4 with TRBJ1-6, with 9 bases identical to TRBD1. CDR1 is MRHNA and CDR2 is SNTAGT in the germline V gene. V was pared by 9 bases and J by 3 bases, with 9 bases of the junction left unmatched. The length of the CDR3 is 16 residues. The chain's CDR3 is CASKTGGSVYNSPLHF. DNA for the CDR3: TGTGCCAGTAAGACAGGGGGTTCTGTCTATAATTCACCCCTCCACTTT.

This chain links TRBV9 with TRBJ1-1, with D maybe TRBD1 (5 bases). CDR1 is SGDLS, CDR2 YYNGEE, per germline. Trimming stripped 3 bases from V and 10 bases from J, with 16 bases between. The CDR3 consists of 13 residues. The CDR3 region has the DNA TGTGCCAGCAGCGAGAGTGGACACCGAGGAGCTTTCTTT. This sequence encodes CASSESGHRGAFF.

This clone was counted a single time. The V gene is TRBV5-6, the J gene TRBJ1-2; TRBD1 matches 7 bases. Germline values: CDR1 SGHDT, CDR2 YYEEEE. V lost 0 bases, J lost 5 bases, and 4 bases stayed unmatched. The CDR3 has 14 residues. The CDR3 DNA reads as TGTGCCAGCAGCTTGGCCGGGACAGCGTATGGCTACACCTTC. This encodes CASSLAGTAYGYTF.

This clone appeared a single time. The rearrangement joins TRBV10-3 to TRBJ1-1; the match to TRBD1 covers 7 bases. The CDR3 has 13 residues. V dropped 6 bases and J dropped 3; count of bases not matched to a gene: 4. CDR1 is ENHRY, CDR2 SYGVKD, per germline. DNA for the CDR3: TGTGCCATCAGACCAGGGGGTGACACTGAAGCTTTCTTT. Its translation is CAIRPGGDTEAFF.

J is TRBJ2-5 and V is TRBV5-1, with 12 positions matching TRBD2. V was clipped by 0 bases and J by 2 bases; unmatched bases: 8. CDR1 and CDR2 (germline): SGHRS, YFSETQ. The CDR3 sequence is 18 residues long. The CDR3 DNA is TGCGCCAGCAGCTTGGGGCCTAGCGGGGGGGCCCTTCAAGAGACCCAGTACTTC. Protein: CASSLGPSGGALQETQYF.

The V gene is TRBV12-1, the J gene TRBJ2-1; the table's TRBD2 call for D was not verified on the DNA. TRBV12-1 is noted as a pseudogene. The CDR3 length is 20 residues. For the CDR3, the DNA is TGTGCCAGCAGCTTCCCCCTGAGCGGGGGGCACCCAACTAACTACAATGAGCAGTTCTTC. Residues: CASSFPLSGGHPTNYNEQFF.